This T cell receptor beta chain was identified during a study of blood T cells in healthy people across ages. Overall study results and limits: As age increased, TCR beta diversity per million T cells fell in a roughly linear fashion.

A second PCR, run for about 6 to 11 cycles, used a sample-barcoded 5' primer plus a J-beta primer mix. Using its own MiXCR run on the 5' RACE reads, TCRdb lists one record per CDR3 protein. In the table there are about 680,000 distinct CDR3 sequences, more than 40% of which are singletons. About this clonotype: The antigen is undetermined.

The V end lost 2 bases, the J end lost 4 bases, and 9 bases lay between the germline ends. The CDR3 extends over 13 amino acids. Per germline, CDR1 MNHEY and CDR2 SVGEGT. The sequence was collected from a woman in her sixties or seventies in good health. Input material: blood. The chain employs TRBV6-2 or TRBV6-3 and TRBJ2-7; no clear D. The CDR3 region has the DNA TGTGCCAGCAGTTACCTCAGCGATTACGAGCAGTACTTC. Translation gives CASSYLSDYEQYF.